These T cell receptor beta chains were read from a single sample in a study of regulatory T cells in long-lasting Graves disease. MiXCR was run by TCRdb on the multiplex PCR reads, yielding one entry per CDR3 protein. The table lists about 470,000 distinct CDR3 sequences, about a fifth of them singletons. The material was peripheral blood mononuclear cells (PBMCs), obtained when the disease was refractory, from a patient treated with antithyroid drugs. All receptors come from a female donor with Graves disease. CDR3s include the opening cysteine and the closing phenylalanine or tryptophan. Each record gives: V gene, clone size, J gene, D gene, CDR3 protein, CDR3 DNA. A D gene is named only where the DNA matches it firmly. Clone sizes are given selectively: once, few, many, or a class where the clone is expanded.

TRBV29-1	NA	TRBJ1-2	TRBD1	CSVVLRDRGAGYTF	TGCAGCGTCGTCCTCCGGGACAGGGGAGCGGGCTACACCTTC
TRBV2	many	TRBJ1-1	NA	CASRRGLGTEAFF	TGTGCCAGCAGGCGGGGCCTGGGGACTGAAGCTTTCTTT
TRBV12-3/TRBV12-4	NA	TRBJ2-7	TRBD1	CASSIRDSGEQYF	TGTGCCAGCAGTATCCGGGACAGCGGTGAGCAGTACTTC
TRBV19	NA	TRBJ2-6	NA	CARIRDRLYPGANVLTF	TGTGCCCGGATCCGGGACCGTCTTTACCCTGGGGCCAACGTCCTGACTTTC
TRBV2	many	TRBJ1-4	NA	CASRGTGGRAEKLFF	TGTGCCAGCAGGGGCACCGGAGGGAGAGCTGAAAAACTGTTTTTT
TRBV4-1	NA	TRBJ2-7	NA	CASSLDEQYF	TGCGCCAGCAGCCTGGACGAGCAGTACTTC
TRBV5-4	NA	TRBJ1-1	NA	CASSHPTGGGRAFF	TGTGCCAGCAGCCATCCGACCGGGGGCGGAAGAGCTTTCTTT
TRBV7-2	NA	TRBJ1-5	TRBD1	CASSSFGTGNNQPQHF	TGTGCCAGCAGCTCATTCGGGACAGGGAACAATCAGCCCCAGCATTTT
TRBV28	many	TRBJ1-1	NA	CASTGHVNTEAFF	TGTGCCAGCACCGGACATGTGAACACTGAAGCTTTCTTT
TRBV2	many	TRBJ2-7	NA	CASSEDAGAHYEQYF	TGTGCCAGCAGTGAGGACGCAGGGGCCCACTACGAGCAGTACTTC
TRBV27	many	TRBJ2-5	NA	CASMDDQETQYF	TGTGCCAGCATGGATGACCAAGAGACCCAGTACTTC
TRBV19	NA	TRBJ1-6	NA	CASSSTSYNSPLHF	TGTGCCAGTAGTAGTACCTCCTATAATTCACCCCTCCACTTT
TRBV7-9	many	TRBJ1-4	NA	CASSLERDLNEKLFF	TGTGCCAGCAGCTTAGAGCGGGACCTTAATGAAAAACTGTTTTTT
TRBV7-2	NA	TRBJ2-5	NA	CASSLTITRETQYF	TGTGCCAGCAGCTTAACAATCACCCGAGAGACCCAGTACTTC
TRBV6-1	few	TRBJ1-3	TRBD1	CASRRQGEAGNTIYF	TGTGCCAGCAGACGACAGGGGGAGGCTGGAAACACCATATATTTT